The present entry profiles one TCR beta chain with its context. Its antigen is still unknown. The data originate from a study of cytomegalovirus exposure and HLA in healthy donors. About the study: Of over 350 genotyped donors, more than 65% grouped in the Caucasian-associated ancestry cluster. Overall study findings and caveats: A missense DCLRE1C variant was associated with V- and J-gene trimming of TCR beta chains in a later analysis, and an independent cohort replicated the association.

PCR primers comprised 60 Vbeta and 13 Jbeta primers. Here immunoSEQ multiplex PCR was the method, and the copy in TCRdb shows in-frame clones only, minus some. The data contain 180,000 or so clones, approximately 82% of them singletons. Healthy donors of bone marrow made up the group. This TCR was recovered from a woman between 35 and 50 years old in good health and CMV-seropositive. Sequencing was carried out using PBMCs.

In nucleotides, the CDR3 is TGTGCCAGCTCACCAGCTGTAGCCCGACAGGGGTATACTGAAGCTTTCTTT. Translation gives CASSPAVARQGYTEAFF. The chain combines TRBV18 with TRBJ1-1, with TRBD1 identical over 8 bases. Germline CDR1 KGHSH, CDR2 LQKENI. Unmatched junction bases numbered 13, after V lost 2 bases and J lost 5 bases. The CDR3 contains 17 residues.